This TCR beta chain was sequenced for a study of T cell responses to AZD1222 COVID-19 vaccine. Turning to this clone: Antigen: not known.

This table comes from immunoSEQ multiplex PCR, and its TCRdb copy is limited to in-frame clones, with some not included. The sample contains under 150,000 clones, roughly 90% of which appear only once. Study-wide findings and caveats: Seropositive status at baseline applied to only six AZD1222 recipients. Clonal diversity was possibly underestimated, and white British individuals and females predominated among donors. Reportedly, nearly half the spike-specific TCRs target unmutated variant regions.

The sequencing used peripheral blood, collected 28 days after the second AZD1222 dose. The sequence derives from an adult who received the AZD1222 COVID-19 vaccine.

Here the CDR3 reads CASSYSGRGNTEAFF. The CDR3 DNA sequence: TGTGCCAGCAGTTACTCAGGGCGGGGGAACACTGAAGCTTTCTTT. The chain links TRBV6-5 to TRBJ1-1; D not resolved. The CDR3 extends over 15 amino acids. Germline assignment: CDR1 MNHEY and CDR2 SVGAGI. V was pared by 0 bases and J by 1 base, with 9 bases between.